The rows below give T cell receptor beta chains drawn from one sample of a study of control samples from healthy donors and cancer patients. The table came from immunoSEQ multiplex PCR; TCRdb's copy has only in-frame clones and leaves some out. Its table records about 190,000 clones. Material for sequencing was blood. The receptors were gathered from a woman between 25 and 40 years old in good health. Both conserved end residues are part of each CDR3.

j_gene | v_gene | CDR3aa
TRBJ2-2 | TRBV7-3 | CASSLKGSEIGELFF
TRBJ2-2 | TRBV28 | CASSLELPGELFF
TRBJ2-7 | TRBV4-2 | CASSQDYEQYF
TRBJ1-5 | TRBV28 | CASSQPIGQDNQPQHF
TRBJ2-7 | TRBV5-6 | CASSLEAGYEQYF
TRBJ2-5 | TRBV2 | CASTGQIQETQYF
TRBJ2-7 | TRBV7-2 | CASSLGYSYEQYF
TRBJ1-2 | TRBV18 | CASSPTANYGYTF
TRBJ2-3 | TRBV6-5 | CASIPYTGSTDTQYF
TRBJ1-2 | TRBV6-5 | CASSYDWRAGGYTF
TRBJ1-6 | TRBV6-5 | CASRGTGHSPLHF
TRBJ1-6 | TRBV6-5 | CASSYSDKASSPLHF
TRBJ1-1 | TRBV28 | CASSLGGRANTEAFF
TRBJ2-3 | TRBV25-1 | CASSLADTDTQYF
TRBJ2-1 | TRBV18 | CASSRQGGGYNEQFF
TRBJ1-1 | TRBV29-1 | CSVEKGQGTEAFF
TRBJ1-4 | TRBV10-1 | CASSDPSATNEKLFF
TRBJ2-7 | TRBV12-3/TRBV12-4 | CASSLYRGYEQYF
TRBJ1-2 | TRBV2 | CASRVYGQGGYTF
TRBJ2-5 | TRBV4-1 | CASSQGFGGGGETQYF
TRBJ2-2 | TRBV5-1 | CASSLGQGPELFF
TRBJ1-5 | TRBV7-2 | CASSFDAWGSQPQHF
TRBJ2-2 | TRBV18 | CASSPPTGGNTGELFF
TRBJ2-7 | TRBV15 | CATSRGLEYEQYF